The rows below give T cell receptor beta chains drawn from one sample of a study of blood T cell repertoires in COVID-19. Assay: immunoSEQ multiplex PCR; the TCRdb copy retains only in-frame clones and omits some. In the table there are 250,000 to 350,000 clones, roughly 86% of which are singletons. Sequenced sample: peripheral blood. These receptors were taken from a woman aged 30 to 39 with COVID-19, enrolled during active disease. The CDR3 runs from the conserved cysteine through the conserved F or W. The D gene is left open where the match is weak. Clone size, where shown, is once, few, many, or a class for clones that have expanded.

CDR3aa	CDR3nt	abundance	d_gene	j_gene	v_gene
CASSSDPLSAYEQYF	TGTGCCAGCAGTTCCGATCCGCTATCGGCCTACGAGCAGTACTTC	NA	NA	TRBJ2-7	TRBV6-2/TRBV6-3
CATGLADYNEQFF	TGTGCCACGGGACTAGCGGACTACAATGAGCAGTTCTTC	NA	TRBD2	TRBJ2-1	TRBV10-3
CASSPVGVEQFF	TGTGCCAGCAGTCCCGTCGGGGTTGAGCAGTTCTTC	NA	NA	TRBJ2-1	TRBV28
CASSEAGANYGYTF	TGTGCCAGCAGTGAGGCAGGGGCCAACTATGGCTACACCTTC	NA	NA	TRBJ1-2	TRBV6-1
CASSILSTGGMKEQYF	TGCGCCAGCAGTATTTTGTCGACAGGGGGCATGAAGGAGCAGTACTTC	NA	TRBD1	TRBJ2-7	TRBV5-1
CASSLGGGSEKLFF	TGTGCCAGCAGCTTAGGAGGGGGCAGCGAAAAACTGTTTTTT	NA	TRBD1	TRBJ1-4	TRBV7-9
CASSSLREFTDTQYF	TGTGCCAGCAGTTCCCTGCGGGAGTTCACAGATACGCAGTATTTT	NA	TRBD2	TRBJ2-3	TRBV28
CASSLARQAAQPQHF	TGTGCCAGCAGCTTAGCGAGACAGGCGGCCCAGCCCCAGCATTTT	NA	NA	TRBJ1-5	TRBV7-8
CASMRGLSGELFF	TGCGCCAGCATGCGGGGGCTGAGCGGGGAGCTGTTTTTT	few	NA	TRBJ2-2	TRBV4-1
CASSHNDRRADTQYF	TGTGCCAGCAGCCACAATGACCGGAGGGCAGATACGCAGTATTTT	NA	NA	TRBJ2-3	TRBV3-1/TRBV3-2
CASSYSSVYEQYF	TGTGCCAGCAGTTACTCCAGTGTGTACGAGCAGTACTTC	NA	NA	TRBJ2-7	TRBV6-2/TRBV6-3
CASSRGQGDWETQYF	TGTGCCAGCAGCAGAGGACAGGGGGATTGGGAGACCCAGTACTTC	NA	TRBD1	TRBJ2-5	TRBV5-5
CASSEAGGGTGLAQYF	TGTGCCAGCAGTGAAGCGGGAGGCGGGACGGGCTTGGCCCAGTACTTC	NA	NA	TRBJ2-5	TRBV6-1
CSASDPGRSSTDTQYF	TGCAGTGCTAGTGATCCGGGGAGATCTAGCACAGATACGCAGTATTTT	NA	NA	TRBJ2-3	TRBV20-1
CASSYSLAGGIEQFF	TGTGCCAGCAGTTACTCGCTAGCGGGAGGTATTGAGCAGTTCTTC	NA	TRBD2	TRBJ2-1	TRBV6-2/TRBV6-3
CSALLSVNTEAFF	TGCAGCGCCCTCTTATCGGTGAACACTGAAGCTTTCTTT	NA	NA	TRBJ1-1	TRBV29-1
CASSKRPGCYNEQFF	TGTGCCAGCAGCAAAAGGCCGGGGTGCTACAATGAGCAGTTCTTC	NA	NA	TRBJ2-1	TRBV21-1
CASSNSGPSYEQYF	TGTGCCAGCAGTAATAGCGGGCCCTCCTACGAGCAGTACTTC	NA	TRBD2	TRBJ2-7	TRBV27
CASSISSSDTEAFF	TGTGCCAGTAGTATATCGAGTTCTGACACTGAAGCTTTCTTT	NA	NA	TRBJ1-1	TRBV19
CASSSPSGTASYEQYF	TGTGCCAGCAGTTCACCCTCCGGGACAGCCTCCTACGAGCAGTACTTC	once	TRBD1	TRBJ2-7	TRBV28
CASSLLASGRLYEQFF	TGTGCCAGCAGTTTACTGGCTAGCGGGAGACTGTATGAGCAGTTCTTC	NA	TRBD2	TRBJ2-1	TRBV28
CASSLGTGQSTDTQYF	TGTGCCAGCAGTTTAGGGACAGGTCAGAGCACAGATACGCAGTATTTT	NA	TRBD1	TRBJ2-3	TRBV27
CASLALIGNEQFF	TGTGCCAGTCTAGCACTAATCGGGAATGAGCAGTTCTTC	NA	NA	TRBJ2-1	TRBV2
CASSLGPPDTQYF	TGTGCCAGCAGCTTAGGGCCCCCAGATACGCAGTATTTT	NA	NA	TRBJ2-3	TRBV7-2
CASTWRGGQGNTGELFF	TGCGCCAGCACCTGGAGGGGGGGACAGGGGAACACCGGGGAGCTGTTTTTT	once	TRBD1	TRBJ2-2	TRBV4-1
CASSLLTSHTDTQYF	TGTGCCAGCAGCTTACTGACTAGCCACACAGATACGCAGTATTTT	NA	TRBD2	TRBJ2-3	TRBV11-2